This T cell receptor (beta chain) originates from a study of response to subunit inactivated influenza vaccine. This clonotype turned up a few times. CDR3 length: 15 residues. CDR1 is MGHDK, CDR2 SYGVNS, per germline. V was pared by 8 bases and J by 0 bases, with 8 bases of the junction left unmatched. TCRdb reanalysed the RT-PCR reads using MiXCR and keeps one entry per CDR3 protein. The sample has about 620,000 distinct CDR3 sequences; 11% are singletons. The sample also formed part of further work on T cells expressing NK-cell markers. That report adds: Beta-chain TCR cDNA was generated via 5'RACE template switching with UMIs. CD3+CD56+NKG2C+, CD3+CD56+NKG2C- and CD3+CD56-NKG2C+ T cells, once sorted, supplied the TCR beta repertoires.

Sequences were derived from PBMCs from blood, sampled on the day of vaccination. The V and J genes are TRBV25-1 and TRBJ2-3; 7 nucleotides match TRBD1. This TCR was recovered from a man aged 50 to 60 who received an inactivated influenza vaccine. The CDR3 nucleotides read TGTGCCAGCGGGGACAGAATTGCTAGCACAGATACGCAGTATTTT. This codes for CASGDRIASTDTQYF.